This T cell receptor (beta chain) was retrieved from a study of shared clonotypes between healthy human individuals (dated by TCRdb to between 2020 and 2021). Notes on the research overall: Three men and two women, aged 18 to 49 years, made up the cohort. Per donor, three plates each were used for CD4 naive and CD4 memory, two for CD8 naive, and one for CD8 memory. To estimate repertoire size and how much clonotypes are shared between individuals, the study performed deep sequencing of blood TCR repertoires from about five healthy adults. To increase sequencing depth and limit assay-specific biases, different laboratories used diverse techniques to prepare libraries and sequence TCR repertoires. Per donor, leukapheresis produced somewhere between about 0.94 and 9.5 billion PBMCs.

Using the deep immunoSEQ assay, multiplex PCR amplified TCR CDR3 regions from genomic DNA. Extracted genomic DNA from each cell subset was distributed evenly across all wells of several immunoSEQ 96-well plates, and each plate was treated as a replicate. For sorted subsets, each replicate PCR was loaded with around 200 ng genomic DNA, equivalent to 25,000 to 35,000 T cell genomes. The purified libraries were quantified using a Qubit 3.0 fluorometer, sized with a Bioanalyzer 2100, and then quantified again using the KAPA Library Quantification kit. Each immunoSEQ 96-well plate was sequenced on its own single-read 150-cycle Illumina NextSeq 550 flow cell. Under the source paper's analysis protocol: The immunoSEQ output contained only junctional sequences without quality scores, so filtering could not match that applied to full-length reads. Sequences were annotated with PyIR, a Python wrapper for IgBLAST v1.9, and V/J genes and CDR3 were assigned using IMGT germline references. Reads were filtered out if the reads had weak V/J assignments (E-value above 1e-6), no CDR3, stop codons, out-of-frame junctions, or ambiguous translated residues. A V3J clonotype was defined by an identical inferred V gene, J gene, and CDR3 amino acid sequence. Percentage overlap between repertoires was computed as shared unique clonotypes divided by the size of the smaller repertoire. Three approaches were used to assess repertoire richness: RTK rarefaction, the Chao1 estimator, and Recon v2.1 estimates of unobserved clonotypes. Generation probabilities for all TCRbeta clonotypes obtained by the gDNA method from a handful of donors were computed using OLGA. Here the immuneACCESS table is served through TCRdb, limited to in-frame sequences with V and J called. Missing clones are a known gap in these copies; in checked studies unresolved V genes cover under half, and the rest lacks a known reason. V and J calls and clone size follow that table, whereas D and trimming were derived from the DNA. The sample profile shows some 2,000,000 clones; almost 96% of them were found once. The ten largest clones take up around 0.13% of the sample.

Note on this clone: Which antigen it targets is not known. Base qualities are not recorded, but no much larger clone differs from it by a single base.

V and J are trimmed by 2 bases and 2 bases, and the gene matches miss 12 bases of the junction. The germline V gene sets CDR1 to LGHNT and CDR2 to FRNRAP. The CDR3 starts with the cysteine, ends with the phenylalanine, and has 18 residues. The only DNA kept is the CDR3, 54 bases in frame from the first base. What the authors observed across the whole study: The genetic and exposure-history diversity represented was limited by the small number of donors. Compared with non-shared clonotypes, clonotypes shared by all four sorted-subset donors had higher generation probabilities. Sampling was restricted to blood, and TCR repertoires in tissue are likely to differ from TCR repertoires in blood. Sharing across a handful of donors was observed for around 5% of naive CD4, over 3% of naive CD8, about 2.5% of memory CD4, and about 0.4% of memory CD8 clonotypes. Even with the large sequencing depth, rarefaction of the sorted-subset datasets indicated that sequencing was incomplete. Naive subsets generally had larger estimated clonotype richness than memory subsets. Pairwise subsampling led to the expectation that sequencing depth would affect the degree of clonotype sharing among donors.

Donors were healthy HIV-negative adults with no recently reported acute infections or vaccinations. Every donor was a Caucasian adult living in Nashville, Tennessee, USA. Magnetic negative selection was used to enrich CD4+ T cells, after which naive cells were positively selected on CD45RA and the negative fraction became the memory subset. Blood was obtained by leukapheresis, after which PBMCs were separated by Ficoll-Histopaque density gradient centrifugation and cryopreserved in liquid nitrogen vapor phase. Analytical flow cytometry was used to check the purity and quantity of every magnetically sorted T cell population. Genomic DNA was isolated from every sorted fraction and measured by UV absorbance on a Nanodrop 2000c.

The sample comprised naive CD4+ T cells sorted from blood. The cell subset or site label corresponds to: CD45RA+ positively selected. The sequence was obtained from a man in his late teens or twenties in good health. Rearrangement joined TRBV12-5 to TRBJ2-7, and TRBD1 matches 10 of the central bases. CDR3 loop: CASGLPPAGTGETYEQYF. The nucleotide sequence is TGTGCTAGTGGTTTGCCCCCAGCCGGGACAGGGGAAACCTACGAGCAGTACTTC.